The clone carrying this TCR beta chain was recorded at least ten times. What it binds is unknown. This specimen belongs to a study of neurological immune-mediated disorders. Study outcomes and limitations: Among 34 multiple sclerosis patients, phylogenetic grouping put the repertoires of 18 into a single related-CDR3 cluster, a possible signature. With the multiple sclerosis repertoire cluster, neither clinical nor MRI features showed any association.

Germline CDR1 DFQATT, CDR2 SNEGSKA (reference sequence). V shed 7 bases, J shed 9 bases, and the junction held 8 bases outside the gene matches. The CDR3 is made up of 12 amino acids. Every sequencing run produced over 160 million TCR-beta sequences that came from 15-18 subjects. TCRdb used MiXCR to reprocess the 5' RACE reads, holding one entry per CDR3 protein. The sample records approximately 68,000 distinct CDR3 sequences, approximately 4.6% being singletons. Sequenced: PBMCs. The chain couples TRBV20-1 to TRBJ2-1, with 8 bases identical to TRBD2. The TCR sequence derives from a woman in her 70s with multiple sclerosis. The CDR3 sequence: CSVGTRWGEQFF. CDR3 sequence (DNA): TGCAGTGTTGGGACTAGGTGGGGTGAGCAGTTCTTC.